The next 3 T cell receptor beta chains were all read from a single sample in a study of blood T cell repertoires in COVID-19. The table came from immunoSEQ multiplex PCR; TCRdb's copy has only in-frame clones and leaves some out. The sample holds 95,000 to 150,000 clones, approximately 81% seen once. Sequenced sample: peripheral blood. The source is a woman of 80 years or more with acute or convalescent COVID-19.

CDR3: CASGRDSSYNEQFF. The CDR3 nucleotides read TGTGCCAGCGGCAGGGACAGCTCCTACAATGAGCAGTTCTTC. The genes are TRBV6-6 and TRBJ2-1; 7 nucleotides line up with TRBD1. This CDR3 region has 14 residues. V lost 8 bases to trimming and J lost 0 bases; unmatched junction nucleotides: 4. Germline V gene sequence: CDR1 MNHNY, CDR2 SVGAGI (reference sequence).

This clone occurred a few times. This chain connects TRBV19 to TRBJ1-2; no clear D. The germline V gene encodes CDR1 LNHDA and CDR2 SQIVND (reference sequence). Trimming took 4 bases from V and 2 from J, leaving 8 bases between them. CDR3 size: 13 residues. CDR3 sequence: CASSTAGNYGYTF. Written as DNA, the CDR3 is TGTGCCAGTAGTACCGCAGGAAACTATGGCTACACCTTC.

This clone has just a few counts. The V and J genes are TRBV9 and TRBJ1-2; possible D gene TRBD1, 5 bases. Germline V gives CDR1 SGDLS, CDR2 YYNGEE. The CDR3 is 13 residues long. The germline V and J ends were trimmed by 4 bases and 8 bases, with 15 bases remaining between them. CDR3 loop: CASSIRDSGGYTF. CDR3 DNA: TGTGCCAGCAGCATCCGGGACTCGGGGGGCTACACCTTC.